Shown below are 15 T cell receptor beta chains from a single sample sequenced in a study of blood T cell repertoires in COVID-19. Method: immunoSEQ multiplex PCR; TCRdb's copy keeps in-frame clones and lacks some. The data show about 280,000 clones, with roughly 86% seen just once and about 8.8% held by the top ten. Sequencing was done on a sample of peripheral blood. These receptor sequences come from a middle-aged man with active or convalescent COVID-19.

CDR3 coding DNA: TGTGCCAGCAGCGTAGCGGCCTCTAGCGGGAGCACAGATACGCAGTATTTT. The encoded protein is CASSVAASSGSTDTQYF. The chain employs TRBV9 and TRBJ2-3; the match to TRBD2 covers 8 bases. Unmatched junction bases numbered 6, after V lost 0 bases and J lost 0 bases. Germline V gene data show CDR1 as SGDLS and CDR2 as YYNGEE. CDR3 length: 17 amino acids.

The chain employs TRBV21-1 and TRBJ2-5; the table's D call, TRBD1, was not checked against the DNA. TRBV21-1 is deemed a pseudogene. CDR3 size: 17 residues. The CDR3 nucleotides read TGTGCCAGCAGCAAAGATCCCCCTACAGGGGACCAAGAGACCCAGTACTTC. Residues: CASSKDPPTGDQETQYF.

This rearrangement joins TRBV5-5 to TRBJ2-1, with D perhaps TRBD1 (6 bases). The germline V gene encodes CDR1 SGHKS and CDR2 YYEKEE (reference sequence). The V and J ends lost 0 bases and 4 bases respectively, with 20 bases between them. The CDR3 is made up of 18 amino acids. Here the CDR3 DNA reads TGTGCCAGCAGCTTGGACAGGGACAAATCCACACAATACAATGAGCAGTTCTTC. It encodes CASSLDRDKSTQYNEQFF.

This chain connects TRBV28 to TRBJ1-2, with D possibly matching TRBD1 (5 bases). This CDR3 is built from 12 residues. With 7 bases removed from V and 3 bases from J, the gap between germline ends came to 9 bases. CDR1 is MDHEN, CDR2 SYDVKM, per germline. CDR3 nucleotide sequence: TGTGCCAGCATGGGGGGTGACTATGGCTACACCTTC. As protein: CASMGGDYGYTF.

This sequence joins TRBV27 and TRBJ1-2, with TRBD1 identical over 11 bases. With V trimmed by 3 bases and J by 7 bases, 4 bases remained unmatched. The germline V gene encodes CDR1 MNHEY and CDR2 SMNVEV (reference sequence). The CDR3 loop spans 14 amino acids. This CDR3 is CASSLDRGQGGYTF. CDR3 sequence (DNA): TGTGCCAGCAGTTTGGACAGGGGGCAAGGTGGCTACACCTTC.

The chain joins TRBV4-1 to TRBJ2-2, with D tentatively TRBD2 (6 bases). Trimming took 3 bases from V and 4 from J, leaving 9 bases between them. Germline loops: CDR1 MGHRA, CDR2 YSYEKL. CDR3 size: 14 residues. Here the CDR3 reads CASSQAGPTGELFF. CDR3 nucleotides: TGCGCCAGCAGCCAGGCGGGACCCACCGGGGAGCTGTTTTTT.

The chain links TRBV24-1 to TRBJ1-1, with TRBD1 matching 8 bases. CDR1 and CDR2 (germline): KGHDR, SFDVKD. The CDR3 runs 12 residues. The ends lost 9 bases at V and 6 bases at J; junction bases unmatched: 5. CDR3 residues: CATGRDRPEAFF. The DNA for the CDR3 is TGTGCCACCGGGAGGGACAGGCCTGAAGCTTTCTTT.

The chain combines TRBV10-3 with TRBJ1-1; possible D gene TRBD1, 6 bases. The CDR3 is 13 amino acids. V was pared by 8 bases and J by 10 bases, with 20 bases between. The germline CDR1 and CDR2 sequences are ENHRY and SYGVKD. The CDR3 DNA sequence: TGTGCCATCCATCCCGCTCAGGGGCAGCCAGCTTTCTTT. This sequence encodes CAIHPAQGQPAFF.

This chain connects TRBV7-2 to TRBJ1-1; D gene uncertain. Deletions cut 5 bases from V and 3 bases from J, with 16 bases between. The CDR3 covers 15 residues. CDR1 is SGHTA, CDR2 FQGNSA, per germline. The CDR3 DNA is TGTGCCAGCAGCCCATCGAGGGAATTGGACACTGAAGCTTTCTTT. Amino acid sequence: CASSPSRELDTEAFF. Full variable domain (remainder filled in from reference TRBV7-2 and TRBJ1-1): GAGVSQSPSNKVTEKGKDVELRCDPISGHTALYWYRQSLGQGLEFLIYFQGNSAPDKSGLPSDRFSAERTGGSVSTLTIQRTQQEDSAVYLCASSPSRELDTEAFFGQGTRLTVV.

The chain combines TRBV4-1 with TRBJ1-1; D gene uncertain. CDR3 size: 13 residues. V was trimmed by 1 base and J by 4 bases, leaving 7 bases between them. The germline V gene encodes CDR1 MGHRA and CDR2 YSYEKL. The CDR3 protein is CASSQGAGTEAFF. The CDR3, as DNA: TGCGCCAGCAGCCAAGGAGCGGGCACTGAAGCTTTCTTT.

This chain connects TRBV28 to TRBJ2-5; 14 bases align to TRBD2. This CDR3 contains 16 residues. The V and J ends lost 2 bases and 7 bases, in that order; junction bases with no gene match: 6. Germline lookup yields CDR1 MDHEN and CDR2 SYDVKM. The CDR3 sequence is CASSLGTSGGRGTQYF. The CDR3 nucleotides are TGTGCCAGCAGTTTAGGGACTAGCGGGGGAAGGGGGACCCAGTACTTC.

The chain has TRBV28 and TRBJ1-1; 10 bases line up with TRBD1. This CDR3 spans 14 amino acids. CDR1 and CDR2 (germline): MDHEN, SYDVKM. V lost 4 bases to trimming and J lost 5 bases; unmatched junction nucleotides: 4. CDR3 sequence (DNA): TGTGCCAGCAGTTCGACAGGGGGCGGTACTGAAGCTTTCTTT. Protein: CASSSTGGGTEAFF.

V gene TRBV5-5 combines with J gene TRBJ1-2, with D uncertain. Germline CDR1 reads SGHKS; CDR2 reads YYEKEE (reference sequence). The length of the CDR3 is 13 residues. V lost 4 bases to trimming and J lost 4 bases, with 11 bases between them. This CDR3 is CASSPGLSYGYTF. CDR3 nucleotide sequence: TGTGCCAGCAGCCCGGGTCTTTCCTATGGCTACACCTTC.

The chain couples TRBV6-5 to TRBJ1-2, with D unresolved. Germline CDR1 reads MNHEY; CDR2 reads SVGAGI. With 6 bases removed from V and 8 bases from J, the gap between germline ends came to 16 bases. The CDR3 consists of 13 residues. The CDR3, as DNA: TGTGCCAGCAGCTCTGACTGGTCTCAGGGCTACACCTTC. This translates into CASSSDWSQGYTF.

This clone was seen a handful of times. This chain links TRBV5-1 with TRBJ2-4; 7 bases line up with TRBD1. This CDR3 comprises 16 residues. V lost 0 bases to trimming and J lost 3 bases; unmatched junction nucleotides: 6. Germline CDR1 is SGHRS and CDR2 is YFSETQ. DNA of the CDR3: TGCGCCAGCAGCTTGGCCCCAACAGGGGTCAAAAACATTCAGTACTTC. This codes for CASSLAPTGVKNIQYF.